This is a list of T cell receptor beta chains from one sample in a study of technical replicates of blood from several donors. Clones were sequenced by immunoSEQ multiplex PCR, and TCRdb holds only the in-frame ones, with some missing. The top ten hold about 0.31% of the sample, which has approximately 88,000 clones, just over 95% seen once. Sequenced input: T cells isolated from PBMCs. The origin of the receptors is a human donor in good health. The CDR3 runs from the conserved cysteine through the conserved F or W.

>TRBV7-2
CASSSRRVNTEAFF
>TRBV6-1
CASSDPGGGGEQYF
>TRBV19
CARPQAYEQYF
>TRBV4-1
CASSQDYRVAGDPKNIQYF
>TRBV25-1
CASSELGGASYNEQFF
>TRBV5-1
CASSSTGGRQPQHF
>TRBV5-4
CASSLEWDYTDTQYF
>TRBV7-2
CASSPGGPFTEAFF
>TRBV18
CASSPSSLGTDYGYTF
>TRBV7-6
CASSRRDRFEAFF